This T cell receptor (beta chain) was recovered during a study of T cells in Graves' hyperthyroidism and ophthalmopathy. Study-level results: Ophthalmopathy was predicted by the model a median of approximately 6.6 months ahead of onset.

Of note for this clonotype: Its antigen is not known.

A Clinical Activity Score of at least 3, a NOSPECS grade of at least 4 and a duration under 3 months were recorded in the ophthalmopathy patients. Exclusions: uncontrolled infection, other autoimmune disease, pregnancy, lactation. V was clipped by 2 bases and J by 5 bases, with 16 bases between them. The CDR3 loop spans 15 amino acids. From germline, CDR1 is MGHRA and CDR2 YSYEKL. Amplification of TCR beta CDR3 regions was performed using RNA transcripts as template. The HTBI primer set drove a first-round RT-PCR of the TCR CDR3. TCRdb analysed the multiplex PCR reads with MiXCR anew, one entry per CDR3 protein. The top ten clones hold less than 40% of a sample with about 300,000 distinct CDR3 sequences, approximately 18% of them seen once.

Material: blood. This rearrangement joins TRBV4-1 to TRBJ2-7, with a tentative D call TRBD1 (6 bases). The source of this sequence is a man aged 45-65 years with Graves' ophthalmopathy. CDR3 bases: TGCGCCAGCAGCCAACCCCGACAGGACCGACACGAGCAGTACTTC. It translates to CASSQPRQDRHEQYF.